A selection of T cell receptor beta chains follows, all from one sample in a study of T cells after yellow fever vaccination. MiXCR, run by TCRdb on the 5' RACE reads, gives a single entry per CDR3 protein. The sample has approximately 150,000 distinct CDR3 sequences, 6.2% seen once. The specimen comprised CD4+ T cells sorted from PBMCs, sampled on the day of the first yellow fever vaccination. The receptors were gathered from a man between 18 and 29 years old who received the YFV17D yellow fever vaccine. The CDR3 runs from the conserved cysteine through the conserved F or W. The order of the fields is D gene, V gene, clone size, J gene, CDR3 DNA, CDR3 protein. The D gene is left open where the match is weak. Clone size is given for some rows only: seen once, a few or many times, or a class if the clone is expanded.

D gene: NA
V gene: TRBV5-1
clone size: many
J gene: TRBJ2-1
CDR3 DNA: TGCGCCAGCAGACTACAGGTTAGCTCCTACAATGAGCAGTTCTTC
CDR3 protein: CASRLQVSSYNEQFF

D gene: NA
V gene: TRBV7-9
clone size: few
J gene: TRBJ2-1
CDR3 DNA: TGTGCCAGCAGCTTAGCCCTCTCCTTCGGCAATGAGCAGTTCTTC
CDR3 protein: CASSLALSFGNEQFF

D gene: NA
V gene: TRBV18
clone size: NA
J gene: TRBJ1-6
CDR3 DNA: TGTGCCAGCTCAGTGGGGGAGAATTCACCCCTCCACTTT
CDR3 protein: CASSVGENSPLHF

D gene: TRBD2
V gene: TRBV4-2
clone size: many
J gene: TRBJ2-5
CDR3 DNA: TGTGCCAGCAGCCAAGGCTCCGGGACTAGCGGAGGATTCCAAGAGACCCAGTACTTC
CDR3 protein: CASSQGSGTSGGFQETQYF

D gene: NA
V gene: TRBV24-1
clone size: many
J gene: TRBJ2-7
CDR3 DNA: TGTGCCACCGTGGAGTTCGACAGGACCCTTACCTACGAGCAGTACTTC
CDR3 protein: CATVEFDRTLTYEQYF

D gene: NA
V gene: TRBV7-6
clone size: many
J gene: TRBJ2-3
CDR3 DNA: TGTGCCAGCAGCTTATCGGGGCCGAGCACAGATACGCAGTATTTT
CDR3 protein: CASSLSGPSTDTQYF

D gene: TRBD2
V gene: TRBV7-6
clone size: many
J gene: TRBJ2-4
CDR3 DNA: TGTGCCAGCAGCTCTGTATCCCACCGTAATGGGGGGGACATTCAGTACTTC
CDR3 protein: CASSSVSHRNGGDIQYF

D gene: NA
V gene: TRBV19
clone size: many
J gene: TRBJ1-4
CDR3 DNA: TGTGCCAGTAGTTCGGACCGGTCCGAAAAACTGTTTTTT
CDR3 protein: CASSSDRSEKLFF

D gene: NA
V gene: TRBV7-2
clone size: few
J gene: TRBJ1-5
CDR3 DNA: TGTGCCAGCAGCTTAGAGGGGAATAGCAATCAGCCCCAGCATTTT
CDR3 protein: CASSLEGNSNQPQHF

D gene: NA
V gene: TRBV11-2
clone size: few
J gene: TRBJ2-5
CDR3 DNA: TGTGCCAGCGCACCTGCACGGGGGGCAGGAGAGACCCAGTACTTC
CDR3 protein: CASAPARGAGETQYF

D gene: NA
V gene: TRBV19
clone size: few
J gene: TRBJ1-1
CDR3 DNA: TGTGCCACCAAACGCTGGGCCCCGAACACTGAAGCTTTCTTT
CDR3 protein: CATKRWAPNTEAFF

D gene: NA
V gene: TRBV4-3
clone size: few
J gene: TRBJ2-1
CDR3 DNA: TGCGCCAGCAGCCAAGAAGCCGTACAAGGATACAATGAGCAGTTCTTC
CDR3 protein: CASSQEAVQGYNEQFF

D gene: TRBD1
V gene: TRBV5-8
clone size: many
J gene: TRBJ1-2
CDR3 DNA: TGTGCCAGCAGCCTTCCGGGACAGTACTATGGCTACACCTTC
CDR3 protein: CASSLPGQYYGYTF

D gene: NA
V gene: TRBV7-9
clone size: few
J gene: TRBJ2-7
CDR3 DNA: TGTGCCAGCAGAATAGGGGACGGAGGGTTCTACGAGCAGTACTTC
CDR3 protein: CASRIGDGGFYEQYF

D gene: NA
V gene: TRBV25-1
clone size: NA
J gene: TRBJ2-1
CDR3 DNA: TGTGCCAGCAGTGTCAGACAGGCCATGCCATTTTTTTACAATGAGCAGTTCTTC
CDR3 protein: CASSVRQAMPFFYNEQFF

D gene: TRBD2
V gene: TRBV12-3/TRBV12-4
clone size: few
J gene: TRBJ2-5
CDR3 DNA: TGTGCCAGCAGTCCGCAAGGTAGCGGGCAAGAGACCCAGTACTTC
CDR3 protein: CASSPQGSGQETQYF

D gene: TRBD2
V gene: TRBV19
clone size: NA
J gene: TRBJ2-5
CDR3 DNA: TGTGCCTCAGGCAGTAGCGGGGGGTCGAAGACCCAGTACTTC
CDR3 protein: CASGSSGGSKTQYF

D gene: TRBD1
V gene: TRBV6-5
clone size: many
J gene: TRBJ1-1
CDR3 DNA: TGTGCCAGCAGTTCTCAGGGGGCTGGGCTCGACACTGAAGCTTTCTTT
CDR3 protein: CASSSQGAGLDTEAFF

D gene: NA
V gene: TRBV4-2
clone size: NA
J gene: TRBJ1-1
CDR3 DNA: TGTGCCAGCAGCCCCGACAGGATACGGGCTTTCTTT
CDR3 protein: CASSPDRIRAFF

D gene: TRBD2
V gene: TRBV5-4
clone size: NA
J gene: TRBJ2-5
CDR3 DNA: TGTGCCAGCAGCTTGGCACTAGCGGGGGAGACCCAGTACTTC
CDR3 protein: CASSLALAGETQYF

D gene: NA
V gene: TRBV11-3
clone size: many
J gene: TRBJ2-3
CDR3 DNA: TGTGCCAGCAGCCCCAATAAGGGGGGTTTCACAGATACGCAGTATTTT
CDR3 protein: CASSPNKGGFTDTQYF

D gene: NA
V gene: TRBV24-1
clone size: NA
J gene: TRBJ2-1
CDR3 DNA: TGTGCCACCAGTGACGAGAGACCTTACAATGAGCAGTTCTTC
CDR3 protein: CATSDERPYNEQFF

D gene: NA
V gene: TRBV18
clone size: NA
J gene: TRBJ1-5
CDR3 DNA: TGTGCCAGCTCACCATGGACGGTGGGTCAGCCCCAGCATTTT
CDR3 protein: CASSPWTVGQPQHF

D gene: TRBD2
V gene: TRBV5-4
clone size: many
J gene: TRBJ2-5
CDR3 DNA: TGTGCCAGCAGCTTGCGACTAGCGGAAGAGACCCAGTACTTC
CDR3 protein: CASSLRLAEETQYF